The clone carrying this T cell receptor beta chain showed up just once. Its cognate antigen is unknown. The data were taken from a study of T cells in Graves' hyperthyroidism and ophthalmopathy. The diagnostic basis comprised clinical symptoms, serum thyroxine and TRAb, thyroid ultrasound and orbital computed tomography. Study-level findings and limits: The authors' 13 V-J model separated ophthalmopathy from stable hyperthyroidism. Most clonotypes expanded in the thyroid (above 0.001) were also present in blood.

Authors of the study amplified TCR beta CDR3 regions from RNA transcripts. During a first-round RT-PCR of the TCR CDR3, the HTBI primer set was used. MiXCR, applied by TCRdb to the multiplex PCR reads, yields one record per CDR3 protein. The sample lists about 640,000 distinct CDR3 sequences, roughly 46% occurring once. This receptor was taken from an adult man with Graves' disease, either hyperthyroidism or ophthalmopathy (not recorded which). The source material was peripheral blood or thyroid tissue (not recorded which).

The CDR3: CASSLSPGTRTNYGYTF. The CDR3 DNA is TGTGCCAGCAGCTTAAGCCCGGGGACACGGACTAACTATGGCTACACCTTC. The chain recombines TRBV7-3 with TRBJ1-2; possibly TRBD1 for D (6 bases). This CDR3 region has 17 residues. V was clipped by 1 base and J by 0 bases, with 15 bases between them. Germline V lookup: CDR1 SGHTA, CDR2 FQGTGA.